Below are 28 T cell receptor beta chains sequenced from a single sample in a study of glioma-infiltrating T cells. TCR alpha and beta CDR3 regions were amplified from RNA using iRepertoire nested multiplex PCR. TCRdb used MiXCR to reprocess the multiplex PCR reads, holding one entry per CDR3 protein. The profile shows around 350,000 distinct CDR3 sequences, about 40% of them singletons. Sequencing was carried out using glioma tissue, nonneoplastic brain tissue, or PBMCs (not recorded which). The receptors originated from a human donor with low-grade glioma or glioblastoma, undergoing nonglioma brain surgery, or in good health (not recorded which).

This clonotype was counted a few times. V and J are TRBV27 and TRBJ1-5; D not certain. Germline V CDR1 and CDR2: MNHEY, SMNVEV (reference sequence). This CDR3 contains 12 residues. The V gene lost 8 bases and the J gene lost 7 bases, with 12 bases spanning the gap. The CDR3 nucleotides are TGTGCCAGCGCCAATTTCGGACAGCCCCAGCATTTT. Translated: CASANFGQPQHF.

This clonotype was counted a few times. The rearrangement joins TRBV2 to TRBJ2-5; 7 bases fit TRBD2. This CDR3 comprises 13 residues. The junction had 8 bases not matched to a gene; V was cut back by 8 bases and J by 5 bases. Germline V gene lookup returns CDR1 SNHLY and CDR2 FYNNEI. CDR3 loop: CASGERERETQYF. CDR3 sequence (DNA): TGTGCCAGCGGGGAGCGGGAAAGGGAGACCCAGTACTTC.

This chain uses TRBV5-4 with TRBJ2-1, with D perhaps TRBD1 (6 bases). Germline lookup yields CDR1 SGHNT and CDR2 YYREEE (reference sequence). The CDR3 extends over 15 amino acids. V gave up 4 bases and J gave up 3 bases, with 14 bases separating them. This chain's CDR3 is CASSPGAVSYNEQFF. The CDR3 coding sequence is TGTGCCAGCAGCCCAGGGGCCGTGAGCTACAATGAGCAGTTCTTC. The full variable domain, rest sourced from reference TRBV5-4 and TRBJ2-1, is ETGVTQSPTHLIKTRGQQVTLRCSSQSGHNTVSWYQQALGQGPQFIFQYYREEENGRGNFPPRFSGLQFPNYSSELNVNALELDDSALYLCASSPGAVSYNEQFFGPGTRLTVL.

The count of this clonotype is one. Germline and junction disagree at one end, which may indicate a read error. This chain joins TRBV7-8 and TRBJ1-1; TRBD1 is a possible D gene (6 bases). There are 14 residues in the CDR3. Germline V CDR1 and CDR2: SGHVS, FQNEAQ. The CDR3 region has the DNA TGTGCCAGCAGCCGCGGGGGCTGGGACACTGCAGCTTTCTTT. It is translated as CASSRGGWDTAAFF.

On this clonotype: A much larger clone sits a single nucleotide away, making a read error possible. The chain recombines TRBV15 with TRBJ2-1, with D perhaps TRBD2 (6 bases). CDR1 and CDR2 (germline): LNHNV, YYDKDF (reference sequence). Trimming took 3 bases from V and 8 from J, leaving 11 bases between them. CDR3 size: 13 residues. The CDR3 reads CATSRRLEDEQFF. CDR3 sequence (DNA): TGTGCCACCAGCAGGAGACTAGAGGATGAGCAGTTCTTC.

Remarks on this clonotype: This could be a read error, since a much larger clone is one nucleotide away. The conserved closing phenylalanine or tryptophan is absent in this CDR3, likely reflecting a read error. The rearrangement uses TRBV6-1 and TRBJ1-3; D is undetermined. CDR1 is MNHNS, CDR2 SASEGT, per germline. The ends were cut back, 6 bases at V and 0 bases at J, with 15 bases in the middle. This CDR3 has 16 residues. This CDR3 is CASRTVTPASGNTIYS. The CDR3 nucleotides are TGTGCCAGCAGGACGGTGACTCCGGCCTCTGGAAACACCATATATTCT.

This clonotype has more than one count but fewer than ten. The chain joins TRBV28 to TRBJ2-7; no clear D gene. The CDR3 spans 12 residues. From germline, CDR1 is MDHEN and CDR2 SYDVKM. Trimming pared 3 bases from V and 4 bases from J, leaving 7 bases between. The CDR3 sequence is CASSFFFYEQYF. The CDR3 DNA reads as TGTGCCAGCAGTTTCTTTTTTTACGAGCAGTACTTC.

This rearrangement joins TRBV28 to TRBJ2-3, with D uncertain. Germline assignment: CDR1 MDHEN and CDR2 SYDVKM. This CDR3 comprises 16 residues. V gave up 3 bases and J gave up 0 bases, with 13 bases separating them. CDR3 region: CASSFPGFTSTDTQYF. DNA for the CDR3: TGTGCCAGCAGTTTCCCCGGATTTACTAGCACAGATACGCAGTATTTT.

On this clonotype: A much larger clone lies one base from this, so it may be a read error. V is TRBV10-3 and J is TRBJ2-3, with 10 bases aligning to TRBD2. V was clipped by 5 bases and J by 2 bases; unmatched bases: 16. This CDR3 is 19 amino acids long. CDR1 ENHRY and CDR2 SYGVKD come from the germline V gene. The CDR3 nucleotides are TGTGCCATCAGTTCCCCAGCGGGACCAGCGGGAGGGTACACAGATACGCAGTATTTT. This sequence encodes CAISSPAGPAGGYTDTQYF.

On this clonotype: A much larger clone is a single base away; this may be a read error. The chain uses TRBV27 and TRBJ1-2, with a tentative D call TRBD1 (5 bases). V was shortened by 5 bases and J by 5 bases, with 12 bases between the two germline ends. The CDR3 sequence is 13 residues long. From germline, CDR1 is MNHEY and CDR2 SMNVEV (reference sequence). In DNA form, the CDR3 reads TGTGCCAGCAGTACGCAGGGTTTATATGGCTACACCTTC. This sequence encodes CASSTQGLYGYTF.

The chain uses TRBV28 and TRBJ1-6; unclear D gene. Germline values: CDR1 MDHEN, CDR2 SYDVKM. The ends were cut back, 5 bases at V and 7 bases at J, with 6 bases in the middle. The CDR3 extends over 12 amino acids. CDR3 in DNA: TGTGCCAGCAGTGGACGGAATTCACCCCTCCACTTT. Its translation is CASSGRNSPLHF.

The J gene is TRBJ2-1, the V gene TRBV5-1; TRBD1 matches 9 bases. The germline gives CDR1 SGHRS, CDR2 YFSETQ. V was clipped by 2 bases and J by 2 bases; unmatched bases: 2. The CDR3 runs 15 residues. The CDR3 DNA reads as TGCGCCAGCAGCTTACAGGGGGCAACCTACAATGAGCAGTTCTTC. It is translated as CASSLQGATYNEQFF.

This clonotype was recorded many times. This chain uses TRBV7-6 with TRBJ2-1; D unclear. V was cut by 0 bases and J by 8 bases, with 14 bases left in between. The CDR3 has 15 amino acids. Germline loops: CDR1 SGHVS, CDR2 FNYEAQ. DNA of the CDR3: TGTGCCAGCAGCTTAGCGGCCGGAGCGACCTATGAGCAGTTCTTC. This sequence encodes CASSLAAGATYEQFF.

This clonotype showed up many times. The J gene is TRBJ1-1, the V gene TRBV27; no definite D call. There are 12 residues in the CDR3. CDR1 MNHEY and CDR2 SMNVEV come from the germline V gene (reference sequence). The V end was cut by 7 bases, the J end by 1 base, with 7 bases between. CDR3 sequence reads: CASINRNTEAFF. CDR3 DNA: TGTGCCAGCATTAACCGGAACACTGAAGCTTTCTTT.

Concerning this clonotype itself: One junction end disagrees with the germline gene, perhaps due to a read error. V usage is TRBV6-2 or TRBV6-3 and J usage is TRBJ2-7; 12 bases match TRBD2. The CDR3 is 18 residues long. Germline CDR1 is MNHEY and CDR2 is SVGEGT. The DNA for the CDR3 is TGTGCCAGCAGTTACCCGACTAGCGGGAGCTTTTCAAGCTACGAGCAGCACTTC. It codes for CASSYPTSGSFSSYEQHF.

J is TRBJ2-3 and V is TRBV25-1, with a tentative D call TRBD1 (6 bases). Trimming took off 2 bases at V and 2 bases at J, with 11 bases between the two ends. Germline V gives CDR1 MGHDK, CDR2 SYGVNS. This CDR3 spans 15 amino acids. The DNA of the CDR3 is TGTGCCAGCAGTGAAGGGGGACACTTCACAGATACGCAGTATTTT. Translation gives CASSEGGHFTDTQYF.

At least ten counts were recorded for this clonotype. V and J are TRBV6-2 or TRBV6-3 and TRBJ1-3, with D possibly matching TRBD1 (5 bases). From germline, CDR1 is MNHEY and CDR2 SVGEGT. The CDR3 is 14 amino acids. Trimming left V 8 bases short and J 0 bases short, with 11 bases between. CDR3 sequence: CASGEDISGNTIYF. The DNA of the CDR3 is TGTGCCAGCGGCGAGGACATCTCTGGAAACACCATATATTTT.

V and J are TRBV12-3 or TRBV12-4 and TRBJ1-6; the match to TRBD1 covers 7 bases. Trimming at V came to 7 bases and at J to 5 bases, leaving 14 bases not matched to a gene. This CDR3 contains 17 residues. CDR3 nucleotides: TGTGCCAGCAACTCCCTTTACGGGGGACAGAATAATTCACCCCTCCACTTT. Translated, it gives CASNSLYGGQNNSPLHF.

The chain combines TRBV18 with TRBJ2-1; 8 bases line up with TRBD1. V gave up 2 bases and J gave up 12 bases; unmatched junction bases: 0. The germline V gene has CDR1 KGHSH and CDR2 LQKENI. The CDR3 runs 11 residues. This CDR3 reads CASSPDRGQFF. DNA of the CDR3: TGTGCCAGCTCACCAGACAGGGGGCAGTTCTTC.

This chain joins TRBV4-3 and TRBJ2-1; 9 bases map to TRBD2. V was clipped by 0 bases and J by 5 bases; unmatched bases: 20. The germline gives CDR1 LGHNA, CDR2 YSLEER. This CDR3 comprises 21 residues. The CDR3 spells CASSQELLALAGLPPHNEQFF. The CDR3 DNA sequence: TGCGCCAGCAGCCAAGAGCTTTTGGCACTAGCGGGCCTACCTCCCCACAATGAGCAGTTCTTC.

This chain joins TRBV27 and TRBJ1-3, with D unresolved. This CDR3 contains 13 residues. Germline V lookup: CDR1 MNHEY, CDR2 SMNVEV (reference sequence). The V end was cut by 6 bases, the J end by 3 bases, with 9 bases between. The CDR3 DNA reads as TGTGCCAGCAGCAACCGATTTGGAAACACCATATATTTT. It codes for CASSNRFGNTIYF.

Notes on this clonotype: With a much larger clone just one base away, this may be a read error. The rearrangement links TRBV6-1 to TRBJ2-1; D is possibly TRBD2 (6 bases). Germline assignment: CDR1 MNHNS and CDR2 SASEGT. CDR3 length: 15 residues. Trimming pared 7 bases from V and 4 bases from J, leaving 17 bases between. The CDR3 sequence: CASISAGLGYNEQFF. The CDR3 region has the DNA TGTGCCAGCATCTCAGCGGGCCTGGGGTACAATGAGCAGTTCTTC.

The rearrangement uses TRBV5-1 and TRBJ2-7; D is unresolved. Germline values: CDR1 SGHRS, CDR2 YFSETQ. The V gene lost 1 base and the J gene lost 2 bases, with 7 bases spanning the gap. The length of the CDR3 is 13 residues. The CDR3 protein is CASSLNLPYEQYF. The DNA of the CDR3 is TGCGCCAGCAGCTTGAATCTCCCCTACGAGCAGTACTTC.

This sequence joins TRBV7-2 and TRBJ2-1; the match to TRBD1 covers 7 bases. This CDR3 region has 15 residues. Germline CDR1 is SGHTA and CDR2 is FQGNSA. V shed 0 bases, J shed 6 bases, and the junction held 5 bases outside the gene matches. In DNA form, the CDR3 reads TGTGCCAGCAGCTTAGCCAGGGGACAGTTCAATGAGCAGTTCTTC. This codes for CASSLARGQFNEQFF.

Turning to this clonotype: Possible read error: a much larger clone is one base away. No conserved phenylalanine or tryptophan ends this CDR3, so it is likely a read error. V usage is TRBV6-1 and J usage is TRBJ2-7; 11 bases fit TRBD2. Per germline, CDR1 MNHNS and CDR2 SASEGT. J gave up 1 base and V 5 bases, and 4 bases lay outside the gene matches. This CDR3 has 15 amino acids. The DNA of the CDR3 is TGTGCCAGCAGTATCCTAGCGGGGGGTTCCTACGAGCAGTACTAC. This gives the protein CASSILAGGSYEQYY.

As for this clonotype: Since a much larger clone is just one base distant, this may be a read error. The chain recombines TRBV6-2 or TRBV6-3 with TRBJ2-1; 8 bases fit TRBD2. This CDR3 region has 16 residues. CDR1 is MNHEY, CDR2 SVGEGT, per germline. This CDR3 reads CASSYYGSGKGNEQIF. The CDR3 nucleotides are TGTGCCAGCAGTTACTACGGTAGCGGGAAGGGAAATGAGCAGATCTTC.

The CDR3 loop is CASSYSGVPWQYF. The CDR3 DNA reads as TGTGCCAGCAGTTACTCGGGGGTCCCCTGGCAGTACTTC. J is TRBJ2-5 and V is TRBV6-6; either TRBD1 or TRBD2 may fit D (5 bases each). V was clipped by 0 bases and J by 11 bases, with 13 bases between them. The germline gives CDR1 MNHNY, CDR2 SVGAGI (reference sequence). The CDR3 is 13 residues long.

Note on this clonotype: A much larger clone is a single base away; this may be a read error. The chain links TRBV27 to TRBJ1-5; TRBD1 agrees at 10 bases. The germline CDR1 and CDR2 sequences are MNHEY and SMNVEV (reference sequence). The CDR3 sequence is 14 residues long. V gave up 6 bases and J gave up 6 bases; unmatched junction bases: 5. DNA of the CDR3: TGTGCCAGCAGCCCCGGGACAGGGGTTCAGCCCCAGCATTTT. It yields the protein CASSPGTGVQPQHF.